This TCR beta chain was recovered during a study of T cells in Graves' hyperthyroidism and ophthalmopathy. A roughly 10 ml volume of fresh peripheral blood provided the PBMCs. The CDR3 totals 15 residues. V was pared by 7 bases and J by 4 bases, with 14 bases between. CDR1 is SGHVS and CDR2 is FQNEAQ in the germline V gene. Study observations and caveats: Among thyroid clonotypes expanded above 0.001, most also appeared in blood. In simple terms, a model built on 13 V-J features told ophthalmopathy apart from stable hyperthyroidism.

About this clonotype itself: The antigen is undetermined.

The TCR beta CDR3 regions underwent amplification using RNA transcripts as the source. First-round RT-PCR of the TCR CDR3 relied on the HTBI primer set. MiXCR, run by TCRdb on the multiplex PCR reads, gives a single entry per CDR3 protein. The table shows under 300,000 distinct CDR3 sequences, with less than 15% occurring only once. The sequencing input was blood. The chain uses TRBV7-8 and TRBJ2-6; the D is unclear. This TCR derives from a woman aged 40 to 49 with Graves' hyperthyroidism that later progressed to Graves' ophthalmopathy. CDR3 protein: CASTLRRSGANVLTF. The CDR3 nucleotides are TGTGCCAGCACCCTTCGGCGGTCGGGGGCCAACGTCCTGACTTTC.